This TCR beta chain was identified during a study of CD8 T cells in ankylosing spondylitis. This CDR3 is built from 16 residues. The V gene lost 0 bases and the J gene lost 2 bases, with 12 bases spanning the gap. Germline lookup yields CDR1 MNHEY and CDR2 SVGEGT. This clonotype was seen a few times. Its antigen remains unknown. TCRdb called the 5' RACE reads again in MiXCR, with one record for every CDR3 protein. The sample holds roughly 670,000 distinct CDR3 sequences, roughly 20% seen once. General study results and limits: What seemed typical of ankylosing spondylitis blood was a TCR beta motif built from several highly homologous variants.

The TCR was taken from a male donor with ankylosing spondylitis. What was sequenced was blood, either unsorted or a sorted T cell fraction (not recorded which). The rearrangement joins TRBV6-2 or TRBV6-3 to TRBJ2-3; a possible D gene is TRBD2 (5 bases). The CDR3 is CASSYSLGILTDTQYF. CDR3 nucleotide sequence: TGTGCCAGCAGTTACTCGCTCGGGATCCTCACAGATACGCAGTATTTT.